This TCR beta chain was identified in a study of regulatory T cells in long-lasting Graves disease. Across the whole study: Over-5-year antithyroid drug use with positive TSH receptor antibodies defined persistent Graves' disease in the study. Study-wide results and limits: It was in persistent disease that TRBV28, TRBJ1-2 and TRBJ2-5 were favored.

CDR3-region Arm-PCR and iRepertoire HTBI primers produced the TCR beta libraries. Original processing notes: The identification of about 66 TRBV and some 14 TRBJ segments was made across samples. A single record per CDR3 protein comes from TCRdb applying MiXCR to the multiplex PCR reads. TCRdb, not the authors, supplied the V and J calls. The table records approximately 360,000 distinct CDR3 sequences, roughly 20% of them present only once. Germline V gene data show CDR1 as SGHAT and CDR2 as FQNNGV. The V gene lost 3 bases and the J gene lost 1 base, with 6 bases spanning the gap. The CDR3 totals 13 residues. This clonotype was observed many times. Its antigen is unidentified. Noted time point: persistent/refractory GD, antithyroid drugs over 5 years with positive TRAb. After RNA was extracted from PBMCs, the TCR library was made from it. Patients were from an endocrinology department in Xi'an, China.

The TCR sequence derives from a woman aged 35 to 49 with Graves disease. V gene TRBV11-2 combines with J gene TRBJ1-1; no definite D call. The sequencing here drew on peripheral blood mononuclear cells (PBMCs), taken when the disease was refractory, from a patient treated with antithyroid drugs. CDR3 sequence (DNA): TGTGCCAGCAGCTTCGGCAGGAACACTGAAGCTTTCTTT. Protein: CASSFGRNTEAFF.